Listed here are 9 T cell receptor beta chains from one sample, sequenced in a study of high-grade serous ovarian cancer treatment subgroups. Some clones are missing from TCRdb's copy, which holds only in-frame ones; the method was immunoSEQ multiplex PCR. The sample yields approximately 40,000 clones, about 79% seen once. Tumor samples were obtained before definitive surgery or chemotherapy. Material: tumor tissue. The receptors shown here come from a human donor with high-grade serous ovarian cancer.

The chain employs TRBV5-1 and TRBJ2-3, with TRBD2 identical over 11 bases. V lost 3 bases to trimming and J lost 2 bases; unmatched junction nucleotides: 2. The CDR3 loop spans 15 amino acids. Germline assignment: CDR1 SGHRS and CDR2 YFSETQ. This CDR3 reads CASSSTSGITDTQYF. DNA of the CDR3: TGCGCCAGCAGCTCGACTAGCGGGATCACAGATACGCAGTATTTT.

This clone was detected only a few times. This rearrangement joins TRBV19 to TRBJ1-5; D ambiguous. Germline CDR1 and CDR2: LNHDA and SQIVND (reference sequence). V lost 4 bases to trimming and J lost 2 bases, with 15 bases between them. The CDR3 totals 16 residues. CDR3 nucleotides: TGTGCCAGTAGTAGGACCCCGGGAGTGGGCAATCAGCCCCAGCATTTT. As protein: CASSRTPGVGNQPQHF.

The genes are TRBV7-3 and TRBJ2-2; 10 bases match TRBD2. The V segment lost 0 bases and the J segment 7 bases; nucleotides outside the gene matches: 8. The CDR3 length is 17 residues. Germline V CDR1 and CDR2: SGHTA, FQGTGA. The CDR3 coding sequence is TGTGCCAGCAGCTTAACAGGAGCGGGAGGGCCGGTCGGGGAGCTGTTTTTT. It is translated as CASSLTGAGGPVGELFF. Full variable domain (remainder filled in from reference TRBV7-3 and TRBJ2-2): GAGVSQTPSNKVTEKGKYVELRCDPISGHTALYWYRQSLGQGPEFLIYFQGTGAADDSGLPNDRFFAVRPEGSVSTLKIQRTERGDSAVYLCASSLTGAGGPVGELFFGEGSRLTVL.

The chain combines TRBV2 with TRBJ2-4; D possibly uses TRBD1 or TRBD2 (6 bases each). This CDR3 spans 16 amino acids. Trimming shortened V by 6 bases and J by 9 bases, and 24 bases separated the two germline ends. CDR1 SNHLY and CDR2 FYNNEI come from the germline V gene. In DNA form, the CDR3 reads TGTGCCAGCAGCAAGACAGGAGAGACTAGAAGCAGCATTCAGTACTTC. It codes for CASSKTGETRSSIQYF.

The chain combines TRBV7-2 with TRBJ2-7, with 10 bases that match TRBD2. This CDR3 has 16 residues. Looked up from germline, CDR1 is SGHTA and CDR2 is FQGNSA. V gave up 3 bases and J gave up 3 bases; unmatched junction bases: 8. In DNA, the CDR3 is TGTGCCAGCAGCTTTCCTCCTAGCGGGAGCTACTACGAGCAGTACTTC. It encodes CASSFPPSGSYYEQYF.

The V and J genes are TRBV14 and TRBJ2-2, with a weak D call TRBD2 (7 bases). V lost 7 bases and J 4 bases, leaving 22 bases between the germline ends. Germline V CDR1 and CDR2: SGHDN, FVKESK. This CDR3 is 17 amino acids long. CDR3 in amino acids: CASNRGGGEMSTGELFF. The CDR3 nucleotides read TGTGCCAGCAACAGAGGGGGGGGCGAGATGAGCACCGGGGAGCTGTTTTTT.

V and J are TRBV7-2 and TRBJ1-5; D not resolved. CDR3 length: 12 residues. The germline V and J ends were trimmed by 5 bases and 4 bases, with 6 bases remaining between them. Per the germline V gene, CDR1 is SGHTA and CDR2 is FQGNSA. The CDR3, as DNA: TGTGCCAGCAGCCTCATTAATCAGCCCCAGCATTTT. The encoded protein is CASSLINQPQHF.

The chain has TRBV7-9 and TRBJ1-4; 10 bases are a match to TRBD1. Per the germline V gene, CDR1 is SEHNR and CDR2 is FQNEAQ (reference sequence). V shed 4 bases and J 5 bases; nucleotides not matched to a gene: 7. This CDR3 has 16 residues. The CDR3 is CASSSRSGQGNEKLFF. The CDR3 DNA follows: TGTGCCAGCAGCTCCAGGTCGGGACAGGGGAATGAAAAACTGTTTTTT.

The chain links TRBV28 to TRBJ2-7; 7 nucleotides match TRBD2. The CDR3 is 12 amino acids. V was clipped by 6 bases and J by 4 bases; unmatched bases: 3. Germline V gene lookup returns CDR1 MDHEN and CDR2 SYDVKM. In DNA form, the CDR3 reads TGTGCCAGCAGCCCGGGAGGTTACGAGCAGTACTTC. Translation: CASSPGGYEQYF.